The 15 T cell receptor beta chains listed next were all sequenced from one sample in a study of T cell repertoires and HLA-DP antigens. Using immunoSEQ multiplex PCR, the repertoire was profiled, and TCRdb retains in-frame clones only, with some absent. The table records about 110,000 clones, 90% to 95% of them present only once. Antigens for these TCRs are unknown. Sequenced: CD4+ T cells from PBMCs. These receptors originate from a woman aged 18-29 years in good health and CMV-seronegative.

The chain is built from TRBV7-9 and TRBJ2-1, with D unclear. Looked up from germline, CDR1 is SEHNR and CDR2 is FQNEAQ (reference sequence). This CDR3 comprises 14 residues. V lost 2 bases and J lost 9, with 14 bases in between. The chain's CDR3 is CASSLSVKRGEQFF. For the CDR3, the DNA is TGTGCCAGCAGCTTAAGCGTTAAGCGCGGTGAGCAGTTCTTC.

Here the CDR3 DNA reads TGTGCCAGCAGCTTGGGAGCCCGTGGGGCTGGCACAGATACGCAGTATTTT. Encoded protein: CASSLGARGAGTDTQYF. The gene calls are TRBV5-4 and TRBJ2-3, with D possibly being TRBD1 (5 bases). Trimming shortened V by 0 bases and J by 1 base, and 15 bases separated the two germline ends. CDR3 length: 17 amino acids. CDR1 is SGHNT and CDR2 is YYREEE in the germline V gene (reference sequence).

The chain combines TRBV27 with TRBJ1-5; TRBD1 is a possible D gene (6 bases). Germline CDR1 reads MNHEY; CDR2 reads SMNVEV (reference sequence). Trimming left V 6 bases short and J 6 bases short, with 15 bases between. The CDR3 spans 14 residues. CDR3 nucleotide sequence: TGTGCCAGCAGGGACACAGGGTTAACTCAGCCCCAGCATTTT. This encodes CASRDTGLTQPQHF.

DNA of the CDR3: TGTGCCAGCAGAAGTCCCGGGAACACCATATATTTT. Amino acid sequence: CASRSPGNTIYF. V is TRBV28 and J is TRBJ1-3; D ambiguous. Germline lookup yields CDR1 MDHEN and CDR2 SYDVKM. Between the trimmed V and J ends, which lost 6 bases and 7 bases, there was a span of 10 bases. The CDR3 has 12 residues.

This chain uses TRBV28 with TRBJ1-3, with D possibly being TRBD1 (5 bases). Germline CDR1 is MDHEN and CDR2 is SYDVKM. The length of the CDR3 is 19 residues. The ends were cut back, 5 bases at V and 5 bases at J, with 28 bases in the middle. The CDR3 reads CASSQSRGRPQENRNTIYF. CDR3 bases: TGTGCCAGCAGTCAGTCCCGGGGACGCCCGCAGGAAAATAGAAACACCATATATTTT.

Note on this clone: An end of the junction does not agree with germline; a read error may underlie this. The V and J genes are TRBV7-7 and TRBJ1-1; D not certain. Germline V gene lookup returns CDR1 SSHAT and CDR2 FNYEAQ (reference sequence). This CDR3 contains 13 residues. CDR3 loop: CASSLQLNTEAFF. In nucleotides, the CDR3 is TGTGCTAGCAGCCTTCAACTGAACACTGAAGCTTTCTTT.

This chain links TRBV6-5 with TRBJ2-3; 7 bases agree with TRBD2. With V trimmed by 8 bases and J by 2 bases, 7 bases remained unmatched. Germline CDR1 is MNHEY and CDR2 is SVGAGI. The CDR3 is 14 residues long. CDR3 in DNA: TGTGCCAGCTGCGGTCTAGCGGCCACAGATACGCAGTATTTT. As protein: CASCGLAATDTQYF.

This clone showed up just once. The chain joins TRBV5-1 to TRBJ2-1; weak D call: TRBD2 (5 bases). This CDR3 is 14 amino acids long. The germline CDR1 and CDR2 sequences are SGHRS and YFSETQ. V was shortened by 0 bases and J by 4 bases, with 8 bases between the two germline ends. CDR3 sequence reads: CASSLEGAYNEQFF. CDR3 DNA: TGCGCCAGCAGCTTGGAGGGAGCGTACAATGAGCAGTTCTTC.

This CDR3 is CASSLWGLAGPDTQYF. The DNA for the CDR3 is TGTGCCAGCAGCTTATGGGGTTTAGCGGGACCAGATACGCAGTATTTT. This rearrangement joins TRBV7-2 to TRBJ2-3; TRBD2 matches at 8 bases. Looked up from germline, CDR1 is SGHTA and CDR2 is FQGNSA. The J segment lost 4 bases and the V segment lost 2 bases, leaving 8 bases of the junction unmatched. This CDR3 contains 16 residues. The full variable domain, in which reference TRBV7-2 and TRBJ2-3 provide the parts outside the CDR3, is GAGVSQSPSNKVTEKGKDVELRCDPISGHTALYWYRQSLGQGLEFLIYFQGNSAPDKSGLPSDRFSAERTGGSVSTLTIQRTQQEDSAVYLCASSLWGLAGPDTQYFGPGTRLTVL.

This chain uses TRBV4-2 with TRBJ2-3, with D possibly matching TRBD2 (5 bases). Germline V gene lookup returns CDR1 LGHNA and CDR2 YNFKEQ. The ends were cut back, 1 base at V and 1 base at J, with 21 bases in the middle. The CDR3 consists of 19 residues. CDR3 nucleotides: TGTGCCAGCAGCCAAGCCCCTTCGTCTTTGAGGGCCCGCACAGATACGCAGTATTTT. This sequence encodes CASSQAPSSLRARTDTQYF.

The chain recombines TRBV5-1 with TRBJ2-3, with TRBD2 as a possible D gene (6 bases). V lost 5 bases and J 0 bases, leaving 16 bases between the germline ends. Germline CDR1 reads SGHRS; CDR2 reads YFSETQ. This CDR3 spans 16 amino acids. The CDR3 nucleotides read TGCGCCAGCAGACACGGGCGGGGAACTAGCACAGATACGCAGTATTTT. Translating gives CASRHGRGTSTDTQYF.

The chain carries TRBV27 and TRBJ2-7; D is perhaps TRBD2 (5 bases). Trimming cost V 9 bases and J 0 bases, with 18 bases left between them. CDR1 MNHEY and CDR2 SMNVEV come from the germline V gene (reference sequence). This CDR3 region has 15 residues. CDR3 amino acids: CASHNCGFSSYEQYV. The DNA for the CDR3 is TGTGCCAGTCATAACTGCGGGTTTAGCTCCTACGAGCAGTACGTC.

The chain recombines TRBV9 with TRBJ2-3, with 11 nucleotides matching TRBD2. Germline loops: CDR1 SGDLS, CDR2 YYNGEE. The CDR3 runs to 17 residues. Trimming removed 4 bases from V and 3 bases from J; junction bases left unmatched: 10. In nucleotides, the CDR3 is TGTGCCAGCAGCCATGGACTAGCGGGTGGGAGGACAGATACGCAGTATTTT. This codes for CASSHGLAGGRTDTQYF.

The chain combines TRBV6-6 with TRBJ1-5; D perhaps matches TRBD1 (5 bases). CDR1 is MNHNY and CDR2 is SVGAGI in the germline V gene (reference sequence). The CDR3 spans 14 residues. Trimming cost V 8 bases and J 2 bases, with 13 bases left between them. CDR3 protein: CASGGLGRNQPQHF. As DNA, the CDR3 is TGTGCCAGCGGGGGGTTGGGACGCAATCAGCCCCAGCATTTT.

The chain employs TRBV9 and TRBJ1-3; D unresolved. The germline gives CDR1 SGDLS, CDR2 YYNGEE. V was cut by 5 bases and J by 3 bases, with 15 bases left in between. The CDR3 is 15 residues long. The CDR3 sequence is CASRPPGSLGNTIYF. The CDR3 DNA reads as TGTGCCAGCAGACCTCCCGGGAGCCTTGGAAACACCATATATTTT.